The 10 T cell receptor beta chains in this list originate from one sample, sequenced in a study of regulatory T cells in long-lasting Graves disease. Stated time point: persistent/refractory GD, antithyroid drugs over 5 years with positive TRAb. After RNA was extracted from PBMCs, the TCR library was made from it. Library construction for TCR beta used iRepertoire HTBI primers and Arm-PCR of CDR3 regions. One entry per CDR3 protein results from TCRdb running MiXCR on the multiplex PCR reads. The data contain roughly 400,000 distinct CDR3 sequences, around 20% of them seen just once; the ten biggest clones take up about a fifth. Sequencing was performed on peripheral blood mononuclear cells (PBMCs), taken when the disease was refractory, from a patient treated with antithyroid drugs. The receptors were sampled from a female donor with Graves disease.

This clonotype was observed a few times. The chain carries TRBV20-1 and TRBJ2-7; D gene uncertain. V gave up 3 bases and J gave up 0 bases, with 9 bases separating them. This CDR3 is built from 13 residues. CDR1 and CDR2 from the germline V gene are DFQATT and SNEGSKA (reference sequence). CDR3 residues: CSARSPYSYEQYF. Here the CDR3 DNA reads TGCAGTGCTAGGAGCCCCTACTCCTACGAGCAGTACTTC.

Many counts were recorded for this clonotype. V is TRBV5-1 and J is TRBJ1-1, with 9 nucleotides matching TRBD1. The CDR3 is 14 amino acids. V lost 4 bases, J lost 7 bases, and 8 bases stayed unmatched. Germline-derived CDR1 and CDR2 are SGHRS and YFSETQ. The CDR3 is CASSSGTGLFEAFF. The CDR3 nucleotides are TGCGCCAGCAGCAGCGGGACAGGGTTATTTGAAGCTTTCTTT. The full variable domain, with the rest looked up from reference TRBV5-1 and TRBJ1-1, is KAGVTQTPRYLIKTRGQQVTLSCSPISGHRSVSWYQQTPGQGLQFLFEYFSETQRNKGNFPGRFSGRQFSNSRSEMNVSTLELGDSALYLCASSSGTGLFEAFFGQGTRLTVV.

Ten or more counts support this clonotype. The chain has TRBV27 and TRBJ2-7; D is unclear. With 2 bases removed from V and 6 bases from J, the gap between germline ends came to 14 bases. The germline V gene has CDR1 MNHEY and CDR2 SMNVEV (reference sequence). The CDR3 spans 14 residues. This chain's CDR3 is CASSLAETTTEQYF. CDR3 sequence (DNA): TGTGCCAGCAGTTTAGCGGAGACCACCACCGAGCAGTACTTC.

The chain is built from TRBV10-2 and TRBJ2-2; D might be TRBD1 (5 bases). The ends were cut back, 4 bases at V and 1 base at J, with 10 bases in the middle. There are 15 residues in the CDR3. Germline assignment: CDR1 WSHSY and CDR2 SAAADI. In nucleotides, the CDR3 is TGCGCCAGCAGTGCCCTTGACAGGAACACCGGGGAGCTGTTTTTT. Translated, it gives CASSALDRNTGELFF.

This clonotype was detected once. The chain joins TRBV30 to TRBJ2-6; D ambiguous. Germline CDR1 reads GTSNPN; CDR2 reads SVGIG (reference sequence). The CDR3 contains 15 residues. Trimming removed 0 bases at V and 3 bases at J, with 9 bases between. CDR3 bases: TGTGCCTGGAGTGTCCAAGCAGGTGGGGCCAACGTCCTGACTTTC. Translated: CAWSVQAGGANVLTF.

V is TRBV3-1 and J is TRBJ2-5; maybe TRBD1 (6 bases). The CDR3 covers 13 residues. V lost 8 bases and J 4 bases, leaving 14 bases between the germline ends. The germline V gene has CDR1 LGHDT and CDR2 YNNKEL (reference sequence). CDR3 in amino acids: CASVAQGRETQYF. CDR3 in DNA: TGTGCCAGCGTCGCACAGGGCAGAGAGACCCAGTACTTC.

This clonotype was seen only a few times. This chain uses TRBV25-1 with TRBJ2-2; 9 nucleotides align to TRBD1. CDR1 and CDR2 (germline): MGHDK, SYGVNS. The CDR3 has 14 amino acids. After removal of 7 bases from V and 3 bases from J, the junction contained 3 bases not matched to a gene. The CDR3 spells CASKDRGDTGELFF. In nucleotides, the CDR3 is TGTGCCAGCAAGGACAGGGGCGACACCGGGGAGCTGTTTTTT.

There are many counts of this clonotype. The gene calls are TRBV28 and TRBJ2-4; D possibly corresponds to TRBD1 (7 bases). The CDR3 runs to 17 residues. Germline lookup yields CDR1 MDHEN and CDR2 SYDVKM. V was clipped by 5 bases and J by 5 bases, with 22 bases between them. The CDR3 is CASSPGGPPKVENIQYF. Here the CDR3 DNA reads TGTGCCAGCAGTCCAGGGGGGCCGCCCAAAGTCGAAAACATTCAGTACTTC.

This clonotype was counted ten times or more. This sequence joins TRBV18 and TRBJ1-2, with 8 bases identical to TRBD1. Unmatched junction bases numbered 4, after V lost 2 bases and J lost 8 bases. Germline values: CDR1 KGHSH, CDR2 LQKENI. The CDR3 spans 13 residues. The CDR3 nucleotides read TGTGCCAGCTCACCAACGACAGGGGAGGGCTACACCTTC. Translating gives CASSPTTGEGYTF.

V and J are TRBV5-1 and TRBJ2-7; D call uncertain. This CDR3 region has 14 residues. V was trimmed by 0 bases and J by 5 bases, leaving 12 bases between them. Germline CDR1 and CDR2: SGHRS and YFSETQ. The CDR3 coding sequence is TGCGCCAGCAGCTTGGTTTTGGGTAGAGACGAGCAGTACTTC. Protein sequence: CASSLVLGRDEQYF. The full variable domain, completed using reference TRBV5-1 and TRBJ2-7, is KAGVTQTPRYLIKTRGQQVTLSCSPISGHRSVSWYQQTPGQGLQFLFEYFSETQRNKGNFPGRFSGRQFSNSRSEMNVSTLELGDSALYLCASSLVLGRDEQYFGPGTRLTVT.